The 30 T cell receptor beta chains in this list originate from one sample, sequenced in a study of blood T cell repertoires in COVID-19. Some clones are missing from TCRdb's copy, which holds only in-frame ones; the method was immunoSEQ multiplex PCR. The table records approximately 210,000 clones, approximately 80% of them present only once. The specimen was peripheral blood. All receptors derive from a man in his thirties or forties with active or convalescent COVID-19.

This chain uses TRBV19 with TRBJ1-5; D is uncertain. The CDR3 runs to 13 residues. The germline V and J ends were trimmed by 1 base and 6 bases, with 7 bases remaining between them. Per germline, CDR1 LNHDA and CDR2 SQIVND (reference sequence). The CDR3 here is CASSIAGSQPQHF. The CDR3 DNA sequence: TGTGCCAGTAGTATAGCTGGGAGTCAGCCCCAGCATTTT. The variable domain in full, completed from reference TRBV19 and TRBJ1-5, reads DGGITQSPKYLFRKEGQNVTLSCEQNLNHDAMYWYRQDPGQGLRLIYYSQIVNDFQKGDIAEGYSVSREKKESFPLTVTSAQKNPTAFYLCASSIAGSQPQHFGDGTRLSIL.

This clone was detected once. In DNA form, the CDR3 reads TGCGCCAGCAGACACGCCCCGGGACAGAACTCCTACGAGCAGTACTTC. This encodes CASRHAPGQNSYEQYF. V usage is TRBV5-1 and J usage is TRBJ2-7, with TRBD1 matching over 7 bases. The CDR3 runs to 16 residues. Germline values: CDR1 SGHRS, CDR2 YFSETQ. Trimming removed 5 bases from V and 0 bases from J; junction bases left unmatched: 11.

CDR3 in DNA: TGCGCCAGCACCCCAGGGACAGTCTACAATGAGCAGTTCTTC. It is translated as CASTPGTVYNEQFF. The rearrangement links TRBV4-1 to TRBJ2-1; 7 bases are shared with TRBD1. The CDR3 loop spans 14 amino acids. In germline, CDR1 is MGHRA, CDR2 YSYEKL. V shed 7 bases and J 3 bases; nucleotides not matched to a gene: 6.

CDR3 DNA: TGTGCCAGCAGTCCCCCCGGACAGCCCTACGAGCAGTACTTC. It yields the protein CASSPPGQPYEQYF. J is TRBJ2-7 and V is TRBV6-5; a weak D match, TRBD1 (6 bases). CDR3 length equals 14 residues. The germline V and J ends were trimmed by 5 bases and 2 bases, with 13 bases remaining between them. CDR1 and CDR2 (germline): MNHEY, SVGAGI.

The V call is TRBV27, the J call TRBJ1-4; D gene uncertain. Germline V CDR1 and CDR2: MNHEY, SMNVEV (reference sequence). The CDR3 spans 14 residues. V shed 4 bases and J shed 0 bases, with 6 bases lying between them. Written as DNA, the CDR3 is TGTGCCAGCAGTTGGGCTGCAACTAATGAAAAACTGTTTTTT. As protein: CASSWAATNEKLFF.

The rearrangement links TRBV30 to TRBJ2-1; no definite D call. The CDR3 spans 11 residues. Germline V gene lookup returns CDR1 GTSNPN and CDR2 SVGIG (reference sequence). Trimming pared 4 bases from V and 4 bases from J, leaving 5 bases between. CDR3 in amino acids: CAWNSYNEQFF. DNA for the CDR3: TGTGCCTGGAACTCTTACAATGAGCAGTTCTTC.

The count of this clone is one. As DNA, the CDR3 is TGTGCCAGCAGACCTACAGGGGGCGAGCCCTACGAGCAGTACTTC. It specifies CASRPTGGEPYEQYF. The genes are TRBV27 and TRBJ2-7, with 9 bases that match TRBD1. This CDR3 region has 15 residues. Trimming took 6 bases from V and 2 from J; bases not matched to a gene: 8. Germline CDR1 and CDR2: MNHEY and SMNVEV (reference sequence).

This chain uses TRBV6-5 with TRBJ2-3; TRBD1 agrees at 8 bases. Germline V gives CDR1 MNHEY, CDR2 SVGAGI. V lost 6 bases to trimming and J lost 3 bases; unmatched junction nucleotides: 5. The CDR3 has 14 residues. Written as DNA, the CDR3 is TGTGCCAGCAGGGGACAGGCCTTGACAGATACGCAGTATTTT. Translated: CASRGQALTDTQYF.

This clone was counted once. CDR3 nucleotide sequence: TGTGCCAGCAGCTTAGATAGCCTAGCGAGAGCATACAATGAGCAGTTCTTC. This sequence encodes CASSLDSLARAYNEQFF. The chain is built from TRBV7-6 and TRBJ2-1; D might be TRBD2 (6 bases). V lost 1 base to trimming and J lost 4 bases, with 17 bases between them. CDR3 length equals 17 residues. Looked up from germline, CDR1 is SGHVS and CDR2 is FNYEAQ.

The chain joins TRBV6-5 to TRBJ2-7, with 9 bases that match TRBD2. The germline V gene has CDR1 MNHEY and CDR2 SVGAGI. The V gene end was trimmed by 0 bases and the J gene end by 9 bases; junction bases not matched to a gene: 3. The CDR3 is made up of 13 amino acids. The CDR3: CASSYSAGGGQYF. The CDR3 bases are TGTGCCAGCAGTTACTCGGCGGGAGGGGGGCAGTACTTC.

This clone showed up just once. The gene calls are TRBV23-1 and TRBJ2-1; maybe TRBD1 (5 bases). TRBV23-1 is an ORF, and what it does is uncertain. V lost 2 bases, J lost 5 bases, and 10 bases lay in between. CDR3 length: 14 residues. CDR3 sequence (DNA): TGCGCCAGCAGTCAAAAGGGGAAGGACAATGAGCAGTTCTTC. It translates to CASSQKGKDNEQFF.

This clone was seen a single time. The J gene is TRBJ2-2, the V gene TRBV29-1, with a tentative D call TRBD2 (6 bases). The CDR3 has 13 residues. CDR1 SQVTM and CDR2 ANQGSEA come from the germline V gene. The DNA for the CDR3 is TGCGGGGGGACCGGGAGTATCGCCGGGGAGCTGTTTTTT. The encoded protein is CGGTGSIAGELFF.

This clone is a singleton in its sample. The V and J genes are TRBV5-5 and TRBJ2-5; D unresolved. Looked up from germline, CDR1 is SGHKS and CDR2 is YYEKEE (reference sequence). Trimming removed 1 base at V and 1 base at J, with 8 bases between. The CDR3 extends over 14 amino acids. CDR3 sequence: CASSLFLSQETQYF. In DNA, the CDR3 is TGTGCCAGCAGCTTGTTTCTGAGCCAAGAGACCCAGTACTTC.

This chain connects TRBV5-8 to TRBJ1-5, with 7 bases identical to TRBD1. The CDR3 contains 15 residues. The V segment lost 1 base and the J segment 4 bases; nucleotides outside the gene matches: 5. CDR1 and CDR2 (germline): SGHTS, YDEGEE. CDR3 DNA sequence: TGTGCCAGCAGCTTGCCAGGGGGTGGAAATCAGCCCCAGCATTTT. Translated: CASSLPGGGNQPQHF.

As for this clone: One end of the junction varies from germline; a read error may be responsible. The chain uses TRBV2 and TRBJ2-4, with TRBD1 identical over 8 bases. Germline V gene lookup returns CDR1 SNHLY and CDR2 FYNNEI. The CDR3 spans 12 residues. CDR3 in DNA: TGTGCCAGCAGTGAGAGGACAGGGAGAATGGACTTC. It encodes CASSERTGRMDF. The complete variable domain, with remaining parts taken from reference TRBV2 and TRBJ2-4, reads EPEVTQTPSHQVTQMGQEVILRCVPISNHLYFYWYRQILGQKVEFLVSFYNNEISEKSEIFDDQFSVERPDGSNFTLKIRSTKLEDSAMYFCASSERTGRMDFGAGTRLSVL.

This chain links TRBV18 with TRBJ2-1; TRBD2 matches at 7 bases. This CDR3 has 14 residues. Germline V gene lookup returns CDR1 KGHSH and CDR2 LQKENI. The V gene end was trimmed by 4 bases and the J gene end by 7 bases; junction bases not matched to a gene: 7. The CDR3 DNA sequence: TGTGCCAGCTCACATGAGGTGGGGGGGAATGAGCAGTTCTTC. Translated, it gives CASSHEVGGNEQFF.

V usage is TRBV19 and J usage is TRBJ1-3; D gene unclear. The ends were cut back, 7 bases at V and 7 bases at J, with 35 bases in the middle. The CDR3 extends over 20 amino acids. Germline CDR1 reads LNHDA; CDR2 reads SQIVND (reference sequence). This CDR3 is CASTQRGGLGGRGGWNTIYF. CDR3 DNA sequence: TGTGCCAGTACCCAACGAGGTGGACTTGGAGGGCGAGGTGGATGGAACACCATATATTTT.

V gene TRBV5-4 combines with J gene TRBJ1-1; D may be TRBD1 (6 bases). CDR1 and CDR2 (germline): SGHNT, YYREEE (reference sequence). Trimming left V 2 bases short and J 1 base short, with 9 bases between. The CDR3 length is 14 residues. CDR3 bases: TGTGCCAGCAGCTTAGGACAGACGAACACTGAAGCTTTCTTT. Protein: CASSLGQTNTEAFF.

This chain joins TRBV5-8 and TRBJ2-3, with 11 bases fitting TRBD1. The CDR3 totals 15 residues. Germline CDR1 SGHTS, CDR2 YDEGEE. The junction had 7 bases not matched to a gene; V was cut back by 5 bases and J by 5 bases. Here the CDR3 DNA reads TGTGCCAGCAGAGTGCCGGGACAGGGGGTAGATACGCAGTATTTT. Amino acid sequence: CASRVPGQGVDTQYF.

This clone was observed a handful of times. V is TRBV2 and J is TRBJ2-2; 8 nucleotides agree with TRBD1. The CDR3 has 14 residues. With V trimmed by 7 bases and J by 4 bases, 5 bases remained unmatched. Germline V gene sequence: CDR1 SNHLY, CDR2 FYNNEI. Written as DNA, the CDR3 is TGTGCCAGCACGGGTACAGGGGGCACCGGGGAGCTGTTTTTT. It is translated as CASTGTGGTGELFF.

V usage is TRBV7-2 and J usage is TRBJ1-1; maybe TRBD1 (5 bases). Germline loops: CDR1 SGHTA, CDR2 FQGNSA. The CDR3 has 16 residues. V shed 5 bases and J shed 0 bases, with 16 bases lying between them. The CDR3 DNA reads as TGTGCCAGCAGCCTCGGGGGGTTAGGCTTGAACACTGAAGCTTTCTTT. Its protein is CASSLGGLGLNTEAFF.

CDR3: CASSPGRSASGYTF. The CDR3 nucleotides are TGTGCCAGCAGCCCCGGCCGAAGCGCTAGTGGCTACACCTTC. The chain links TRBV9 to TRBJ1-2; no clear D. CDR1 is SGDLS, CDR2 YYNGEE, per germline. V lost 4 bases, J lost 7 bases, and 17 bases lay in between. The CDR3 extends over 14 amino acids.

The V gene is TRBV2, the J gene TRBJ2-1; D is unclear. The CDR3 is 11 residues long. Trimming pared 9 bases from V and 4 bases from J, leaving 7 bases between. Germline-derived CDR1 and CDR2 are SNHLY and FYNNEI. The CDR3 DNA reads as TGTGCCAGTTCGTCGTACAATGAGCAGTTCTTC. This translates into CASSSYNEQFF.

This clone was seen more than once but under ten times. The chain joins TRBV5-4 to TRBJ2-5; 7 positions agree with TRBD1. Germline V gene lookup returns CDR1 SGHNT and CDR2 YYREEE (reference sequence). The ends lost 4 bases at V and 3 bases at J; junction bases unmatched: 6. The CDR3 spans 14 residues. The CDR3 region has the DNA TGTGCCAGCAGCCCGCGGACAGGAAAAGAGACCCAGTACTTC. The encoded protein is CASSPRTGKETQYF.

The V call is TRBV28, the J call TRBJ2-7, with D perhaps TRBD1 (5 bases). The V and J ends lost 6 bases and 7 bases respectively, with 13 bases between them. The CDR3 spans 12 residues. CDR1 is MDHEN, CDR2 SYDVKM, per germline. The CDR3 sequence: CASSQGLREQYF. The CDR3 bases are TGTGCCAGCAGCCAGGGCCTGCGAGAGCAGTACTTC.

The chain couples TRBV6-5 to TRBJ1-3; a weak D match, TRBD1 (5 bases). This CDR3 has 15 residues. Trimming stripped 6 bases from V and 0 bases from J, with 12 bases between. CDR1 is MNHEY, CDR2 SVGAGI, per germline. The CDR3 spells CASRLDSNSGNTIYF. CDR3 sequence (DNA): TGTGCCAGCAGGCTCGACAGTAACTCTGGAAACACCATATATTTT.

The V call is TRBV19, the J call TRBJ1-5; a weak D match, TRBD1 (6 bases). The ends were cut back, 2 bases at V and 3 bases at J, with 17 bases in the middle. CDR1 is LNHDA, CDR2 SQIVND, per germline (reference sequence). This CDR3 is built from 17 residues. CDR3 bases: TGTGCCAGTAGTATAACGGCGGCGGGGGCCTTCAATCAGCCCCAGCATTTT. Protein product: CASSITAAGAFNQPQHF.

The rearrangement joins TRBV6-5 to TRBJ2-7; 7 nucleotides align to TRBD1. The CDR3 loop spans 12 amino acids. Losses at the gene ends were 6 bases for V and 7 bases for J; bases not matched to a gene: 6. The germline V gene has CDR1 MNHEY and CDR2 SVGAGI. This CDR3 reads CASRQGIGEQYF. The CDR3 nucleotides are TGTGCCAGCAGACAGGGGATTGGGGAGCAGTACTTC.

The chain combines TRBV19 with TRBJ1-5; 9 positions match TRBD1. The V gene's germline CDR1 is LNHDA and CDR2 SQIVND (reference sequence). The V segment lost 5 bases and the J segment 4 bases; nucleotides outside the gene matches: 3. CDR3 length: 14 residues. The CDR3 is CASSVTGGNQPQHF. CDR3 nucleotide sequence: TGTGCCAGTAGTGTGACAGGGGGGAATCAGCCCCAGCATTTT.

The chain uses TRBV30 and TRBJ2-1; 7 positions match TRBD2. The CDR3 covers 10 residues. CDR1 is GTSNPN, CDR2 SVGIG, per germline (reference sequence). In DNA form, the CDR3 reads TGTGCTCATGGGGGGGGAGAGCAGTTCTTC. Translating gives CAHGGGEQFF.